This is a list of T cell receptor beta chains from one sample in a study of CD8+CD57+ T cells in acquired aplastic anemia. TCRdb fed the reads into MiXCR, producing one record per CDR3 protein. The top ten hold roughly 8% of the sample, which has around 250,000 distinct CDR3 sequences, roughly 50% seen once. The sequenced sample was sorted CD4+, CD8+, or CD8+CD57+ T cells (not recorded which) from PBMCs. These receptors all come from a human donor with severe aplastic anemia or a healthy control (not recorded which). CDR3s leave out the opening cysteine and the closing phenylalanine or tryptophan.

v_call | cdr3_aa
TRBV20-1 | SARNWDRGLADEKLF
TRBV20-1 | SARARQGLSQPQH
TRBV7-9 | ASSLGRQGGFRSGANVLT
TRBV12-3/TRBV12-4 | ASSLAAGGARQPQH
TRBV6-1 | ASSEGLAGIQETQY
TRBV19 | ASATRDLDYSYT
TRBV19 | ASRPWSGTEAF
TRBV10-3 | SISESTQRIYGYT
TRBV2 | ASGDRGRSPLH
TRBV7-2 | ASSSGPGNTEAF
TRBV20-1 | SASPLARGSSYEQY
TRBV15 | ATSRDRGQGKEAF
TRBV7-8 | ASSQSRVEGYT
TRBV9 | ASSVVEWGSETQY
TRBV20-1 | SARASDYNEQF
TRBV2 | ASIREGTYGYT